This passage covers 14 T cell receptor beta chains from one sample sequenced in a study of CD8+CD57+ T cells in acquired aplastic anemia. Only patients with CD8+CD57+ cell expansion on flow cytometry were chosen for sequencing. Researchers used genomic DNA as the template to profile TCR beta VDJ and CDR3. TCRdb itself ran the reads through MiXCR, one entry per CDR3 protein. The repertoire holds around 500,000 distinct CDR3 sequences, around 30% seen once, with less than 0.85% in the top ten. Sequencing input: sorted CD4+, CD8+, or CD8+CD57+ T cells (not recorded which) from PBMCs. The source of these receptors is a human donor with aplastic anemia.

At least ten counts were recorded for this clonotype. This chain links TRBV10-1 with TRBJ2-5; 7 bases agree with TRBD1. Germline V gene data show CDR1 as WNHNN and CDR2 as SYGVQD (reference sequence). V shed 7 bases and J 3 bases; nucleotides not matched to a gene: 5. The CDR3 runs 13 residues. CDR3: CASNDRVKETQYF. CDR3 DNA: TGCGCCAGCAATGACAGGGTGAAAGAGACCCAGTACTTC.

This clonotype showed up just a few times. The junction departs from germline at one end; a sequencing error may be responsible. This chain connects TRBV12-3 or TRBV12-4 to TRBJ1-1; D gene ambiguous. The CDR3 length is 14 residues. The CDR3 loop is CASSYDQVGTEASF. CDR3 nucleotides: TGTGCCAGCAGTTACGACCAAGTAGGCACTGAAGCTTCCTTT.

This clonotype was detected only a few times. The V call is TRBV12-3 or TRBV12-4, the J call TRBJ2-2; 8 nucleotides align to TRBD1. The CDR3 extends over 11 amino acids. The junction had 1 base not matched to a gene; V was cut back by 3 bases and J by 13 bases. CDR3 in DNA: TGTGCCAGCAGTTTCGGGACAGGGCTGTTTTTT. Its translation: CASSFGTGLFF.

On this clonotype itself: A read error may be the cause here, since a much bigger clone is one base away. The genes are TRBV2 and TRBJ2-5; possible D gene TRBD1, 6 bases. Looked up from germline, CDR1 is SNHLY and CDR2 is FYNNEI. The CDR3 runs 13 residues. V dropped 3 bases and J dropped 11 bases, with 16 bases sitting between them. CDR3 nucleotide sequence: TGTGCCAGCAGTGATCAGGGGAGCAATGAGCAGTACTTC. Protein sequence: CASSDQGSNEQYF. Full variable domain (remainder filled in from reference TRBV2 and TRBJ2-5): EPEVTQTPSHQVTQMGQEVILRCVPISNHLYFYWYRQILGQKVEFLVSFYNNEISEKSEIFDDQFSVERPDGSNFTLKIRSTKLEDSAMYFCASSDQGSNEQYFGPGTRLLVL.

The rearrangement uses TRBV30 and TRBJ2-3, with 10 bases aligning to TRBD1. Per the germline V gene, CDR1 is GTSNPN and CDR2 is SVGIG (reference sequence). V was pared by 6 bases and J by 2 bases, with 2 bases of the junction left unmatched. The CDR3 length is 13 residues. The CDR3 DNA reads TGTGCCTGCGACAGGGGGCACACAGATACGCAGTATTTT. Translating gives CACDRGHTDTQYF.

This clonotype turned up a few times. The V call is TRBV12-3 or TRBV12-4, the J call TRBJ1-1; D unresolved. V was cut by 6 bases and J by 1 base, with 9 bases left in between. The CDR3 runs 13 residues. The DNA of the CDR3 is TGTGCCAGCAGCTTTGGCACGAACACTGAAGCTTTCTTT. Translating it yields CASSFGTNTEAFF.

The V gene is TRBV27, the J gene TRBJ2-5; a weak D match, TRBD1 (6 bases). CDR3 size: 13 residues. The germline gives CDR1 MNHEY, CDR2 SMNVEV (reference sequence). The ends were cut back, 4 bases at V and 8 bases at J, with 14 bases in the middle. The CDR3 DNA is TGTGCCAGCAGTTCGGGACAATCGGTAACCCAGTACTTC. Protein: CASSSGQSVTQYF.

This clonotype has more than one count but fewer than ten. The chain couples TRBV7-6 to TRBJ2-7; possibly TRBD2 for D (5 bases). V was cut by 5 bases and J by 0 bases, with 17 bases left in between. CDR1 is SGHVS, CDR2 FNYEAQ, per germline. The CDR3 sequence is 16 residues long. CDR3 DNA sequence: TGTGCCAGCAGCCCACAGAGGACTCTGAGCTCCTACGAGCAGTACTTC. Translating it yields CASSPQRTLSSYEQYF.

This clonotype was detected a few times. The genes are TRBV5-1 and TRBJ2-1; D uncertain. The germline gives CDR1 SGHRS, CDR2 YFSETQ. The ends were cut back, 2 bases at V and 0 bases at J, with 9 bases in the middle. This CDR3 is 15 amino acids long. The CDR3 bases are TGCGCCAGCAGCTTCGAGACCTTCTCCTACAATGAGCAGTTCTTC. It is translated as CASSFETFSYNEQFF.

This clonotype was detected only a few times. The gene calls are TRBV5-4 and TRBJ2-7; 8 bases are shared with TRBD1. The CDR3 spans 16 residues. V was pared by 4 bases and J by 4 bases, with 13 bases of the junction left unmatched. CDR1 and CDR2 (germline): SGHNT, YYREEE (reference sequence). In DNA, the CDR3 is TGTGCCAGCAGCCCGGGGTCGGCAGGGGGCAGGTACGAGCAGTACTTC. Translation gives CASSPGSAGGRYEQYF.

This clonotype came up many times. The rearrangement links TRBV9 to TRBJ2-7; a possible D gene is TRBD1 (5 bases). The CDR3 is 15 amino acids. V lost 0 bases and J lost 2, with 12 bases in between. In germline, CDR1 is SGDLS, CDR2 YYNGEE. CDR3 bases: TGTGCCAGCAGCGTAGATCCCACAGGCACCTACGAGCAGTACTTC. Its translation: CASSVDPTGTYEQYF.

The CDR3 loop reads CASSYNRDSNQPQHF. The CDR3 nucleotides are TGTGCCAGCAGTTACAACAGGGATAGCAATCAGCCCCAGCATTTT. V usage is TRBV2 and J usage is TRBJ1-5; maybe TRBD1 (6 bases). V was trimmed by 5 bases and J by 0 bases, leaving 11 bases between them. Germline CDR1 is SNHLY and CDR2 is FYNNEI. There are 15 residues in the CDR3.

This clonotype was found many times. V gene TRBV7-9 combines with J gene TRBJ1-2, with 7 bases lining up with TRBD1. The trim removed 3 bases at V and 7 bases at J, leaving 2 bases unmatched. This CDR3 is built from 12 residues. From germline, CDR1 is SEHNR and CDR2 FQNEAQ (reference sequence). In DNA, the CDR3 is TGTGCCAGCAGCTTTGACAGGGTTGGCTACACCTTC. It specifies CASSFDRVGYTF.

To note about this clonotype: A much more abundant neighbour one base away suggests this may be a read error. Since no conserved phenylalanine or tryptophan closes the CDR3, a read error is the likely cause. The chain is built from TRBV19 and TRBJ1-5, with D possibly TRBD1 on 6 matching bases. Germline CDR1 is LNHDA and CDR2 is SQIVND (reference sequence). The CDR3 consists of 15 residues. V dropped 7 bases and J dropped 0 bases, with 13 bases sitting between them. CDR3 sequence reads: CASTQDSVSNQPQHL. DNA of the CDR3: TGTGCCAGTACCCAGGACAGTGTTAGCAATCAGCCCCAGCATCTT.